This T cell receptor beta chain stems from a study of T cell responses to AZD1222 COVID-19 vaccine. The germline V gene has CDR1 SQVTM and CDR2 ANQGSEA. Trimming cost V 6 bases and J 4 bases, with 17 bases left between them. The CDR3 is 14 residues long. In the case of this clone: The antigen is not known.

Only in-frame clones appear in the TCRdb table, and some are missing; sequencing was by immunoSEQ multiplex PCR. The data show about 150,000 clones, with 90% seen just once and around 18% held by the top ten. Overall study results and limits: Without day 14 samples, only post-peak T cell repertoires were studied.

The sample in question was peripheral blood, obtained on day 0 of AZD1222 vaccination. The chain is built from TRBV29-1 and TRBJ2-3, with D perhaps TRBD2 (7 bases). This clonotype was sampled from an adult in good health. The CDR3, as DNA: TGCAGCGTCGAGGGGGGGGGCGGCGCAGATACGCAGTATTTT. Amino acid sequence: CSVEGGGGADTQYF.